This T cell receptor beta chain was recorded in a study of blood T cell repertoires in COVID-19. Looking at the study overall: Donors in the United States, Italy and Spain gave samples during acute or convalescent COVID-19. PBMCs, B-cell-depleted T cells, or T cells provided the cDNA or gDNA that made up the material.

The V gene lost 3 bases and the J gene lost 2 bases, with 4 bases spanning the gap. The CDR3 runs 12 residues. Looked up from germline, CDR1 is MGHRA and CDR2 is YSYEKL. Seattle enrolled patients during active infection and tracked them longitudinally. Per the original data handling: Estimation of nucleated cell counts relied on the amplification of reference gene primers. Repertoires were generated with immunoSEQ multiplex PCR, while TCRdb's copy carries only in-frame clones and drops some. The DNA gave D and trimming, while V, J and clone size come from that table. The sample has approximately 65,000 clones, roughly 91% seen once.

The chain has TRBV4-1 and TRBJ1-1; no firm D call. The TCR was taken from a middle-aged man with COVID-19, enrolled during active disease. Sequencing was performed on peripheral blood. CDR3 loop: CASSHINTEAFF. The CDR3 DNA sequence: TGCGCCAGCAGCCACATCAACACTGAAGCTTTCTTT.